This T cell receptor (beta chain) was captured by sequencing in a study of vaccination and CD4 T cells after COVID-19. Study-level information: Post-COVID samples were collected a median roughly 93 days following diagnosis, spanning 35 to 161. Each control culture was treated with a CEFX pool, an HIV-1 Nef pool, or no peptide. Overall study findings and caveats: For convalescent patients, a median about 90% of reactive clones surfaced exclusively after vaccination.

The Oncomine TCR Beta short-read assay was applied to DNA of cultured CD4+ T cells. Genomic DNA extraction was carried out from cultured CD4+ T cells. In TCRdb, the PCR reads were re-called with MiXCR into one record per CDR3 protein. Of over 9,000 distinct CDR3 sequences in the sample, roughly a third are singletons; the top ten hold about 20%. A note on this clonotype: The antigen is unknown.

The length of the CDR3 is 15 residues. J was trimmed by 1 base and V by 5 bases; bases with no gene match: 3. Germline loops: CDR1 SGHTA, CDR2 FQGNSA. Regarding treatment: roughly 11-day PBMC culture with coronavirus spike peptide pools or control peptides (ViraFEST assay). Pre-COVID-19 pandemic sampling (2011-2018) yielded the unexposed donor's CD4+ T cells. TCR sequencing followed the expansion of antigen-specific T cells with peptide pools in ViraFEST. Sequencing was carried out using CD4+ T cells from blood, cultured in vitro. The chain uses TRBV7-2 and TRBJ2-3, with 10 bases lining up with TRBD1. The origin of this receptor is a human donor in good health. The chain's CDR3 is CASSLGQGGTDTQYF. CDR3 nucleotide sequence: TGTGCCAGCAGCCTCGGACAGGGGGGCACAGATACGCAGTATTTT.